The text below deals with one TCR beta chain. Its specificity is unknown. This sample is part of a study of blood T cells in healthy people across ages. Study in general: Capture via template switching afforded approximately one barcoded beta molecule per two T cells. Broader study findings: Age showed a roughly linear inverse relationship with TCR beta diversity per million T cells.

Trimming took 1 base from V and 1 from J, leaving 17 bases between them. This CDR3 has 18 residues. Germline CDR1 MGHRA, CDR2 YSYEKL. With a J-beta primer mix and a sample-barcoded 5' primer, a second PCR ran 7 to 11 cycles. MiXCR was run by TCRdb on the 5' RACE reads, yielding one entry per CDR3 protein. The sample lists fewer than 750,000 distinct CDR3 sequences; 52% were seen once. The sequenced sample consisted of blood. The J gene is TRBJ1-5, the V gene TRBV4-1, with TRBD1 as a possible D gene (5 bases). The source is a woman older than 75 in good health. CDR3 residues: CASSQGLTAGVSNQPQHF. The CDR3 DNA reads as TGCGCCAGCAGCCAAGGCCTGACAGCTGGTGTCAGCAATCAGCCCCAGCATTTT.